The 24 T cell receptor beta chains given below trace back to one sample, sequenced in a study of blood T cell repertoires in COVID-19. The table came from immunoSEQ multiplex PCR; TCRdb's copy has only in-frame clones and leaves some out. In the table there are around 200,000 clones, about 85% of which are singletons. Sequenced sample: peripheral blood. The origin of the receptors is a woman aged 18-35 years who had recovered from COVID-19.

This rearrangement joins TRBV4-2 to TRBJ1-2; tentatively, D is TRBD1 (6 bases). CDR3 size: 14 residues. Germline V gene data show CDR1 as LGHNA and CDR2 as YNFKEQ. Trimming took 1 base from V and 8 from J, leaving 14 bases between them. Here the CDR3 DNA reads TGTGCCAGCAGCCAAGCAGGGGTTCCGGAAGGCTACACCTTC. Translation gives CASSQAGVPEGYTF.

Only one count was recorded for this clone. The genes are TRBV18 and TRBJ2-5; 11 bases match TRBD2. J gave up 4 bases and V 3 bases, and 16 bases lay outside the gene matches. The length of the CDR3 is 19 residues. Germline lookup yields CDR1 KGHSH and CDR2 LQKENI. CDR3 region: CASSPGVLAGVRIRETQYF. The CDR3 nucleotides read TGTGCCAGCTCACCGGGGGTACTAGCGGGAGTAAGAATCAGAGAGACCCAGTACTTC.

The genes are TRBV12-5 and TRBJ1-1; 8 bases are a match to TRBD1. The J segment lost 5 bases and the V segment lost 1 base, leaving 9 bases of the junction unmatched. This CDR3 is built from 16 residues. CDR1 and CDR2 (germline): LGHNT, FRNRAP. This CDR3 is CASGLGMTGEETEAFF. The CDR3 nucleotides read TGTGCTAGTGGTTTGGGAATGACAGGGGAAGAGACTGAAGCTTTCTTT.

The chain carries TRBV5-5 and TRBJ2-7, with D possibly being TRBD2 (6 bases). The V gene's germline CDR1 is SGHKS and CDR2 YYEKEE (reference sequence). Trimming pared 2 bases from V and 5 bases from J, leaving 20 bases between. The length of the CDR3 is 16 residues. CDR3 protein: CASSFLYLLGGHEQYF. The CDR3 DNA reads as TGTGCCAGCAGCTTTCTATACCTTCTCGGGGGTCACGAGCAGTACTTC.

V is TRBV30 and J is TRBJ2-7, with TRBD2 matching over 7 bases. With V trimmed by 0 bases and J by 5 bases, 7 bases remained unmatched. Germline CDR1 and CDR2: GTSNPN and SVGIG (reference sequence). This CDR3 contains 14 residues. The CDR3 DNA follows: TGTGCCTGGAGTGTATCCGGGGGGATAAACGAGCAGTACTTC. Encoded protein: CAWSVSGGINEQYF.

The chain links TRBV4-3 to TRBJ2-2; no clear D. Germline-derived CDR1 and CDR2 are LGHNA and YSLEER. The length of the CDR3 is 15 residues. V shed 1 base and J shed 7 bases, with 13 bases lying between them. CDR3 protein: CASSQVSAALGELFF. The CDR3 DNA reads TGCGCCAGCAGCCAAGTCTCGGCGGCACTCGGGGAGCTGTTTTTT.

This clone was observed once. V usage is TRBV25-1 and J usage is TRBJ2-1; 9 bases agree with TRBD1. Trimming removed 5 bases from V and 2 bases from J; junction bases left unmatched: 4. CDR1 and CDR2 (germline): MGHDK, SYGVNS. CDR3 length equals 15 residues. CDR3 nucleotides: TGTGCCAGCAGTACGACAGGGGGGACCTACAATGAGCAGTTCTTC. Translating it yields CASSTTGGTYNEQFF.

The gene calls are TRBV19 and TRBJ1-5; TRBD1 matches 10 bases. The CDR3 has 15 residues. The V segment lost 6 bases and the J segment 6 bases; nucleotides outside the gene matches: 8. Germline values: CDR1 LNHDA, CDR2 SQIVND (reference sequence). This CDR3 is CASRWTGGSSQPQHF. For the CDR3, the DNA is TGTGCCAGTAGATGGACAGGGGGATCGAGTCAGCCCCAGCATTTT.

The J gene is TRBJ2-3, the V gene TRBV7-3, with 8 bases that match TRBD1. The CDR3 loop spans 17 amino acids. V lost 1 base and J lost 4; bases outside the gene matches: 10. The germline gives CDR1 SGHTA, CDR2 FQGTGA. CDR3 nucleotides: TGTGCCAGCAGCTTAAACGCAGGGGGCATTGTCGCAGATACGCAGTATTTT. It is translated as CASSLNAGGIVADTQYF.

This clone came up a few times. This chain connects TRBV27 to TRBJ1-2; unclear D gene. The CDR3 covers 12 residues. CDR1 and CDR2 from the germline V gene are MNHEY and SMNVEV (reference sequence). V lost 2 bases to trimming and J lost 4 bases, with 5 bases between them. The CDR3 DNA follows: TGTGCCAGCAGTTTAATACTCTATGGCTACACCTTC. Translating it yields CASSLILYGYTF.

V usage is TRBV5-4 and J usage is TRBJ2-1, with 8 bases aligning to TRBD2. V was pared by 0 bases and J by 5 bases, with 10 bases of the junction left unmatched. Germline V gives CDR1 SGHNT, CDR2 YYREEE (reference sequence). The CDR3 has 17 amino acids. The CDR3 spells CASSLAIAGIVNNEQFF. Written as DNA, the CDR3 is TGTGCCAGCAGCTTGGCGATAGCGGGGATAGTGAACAATGAGCAGTTCTTC.

CDR3 amino acids: CASSLSGQSYGYTF. DNA for the CDR3: TGCGCCAGCAGCTTGTCTGGACAGAGCTATGGCTACACCTTC. This rearrangement joins TRBV5-1 to TRBJ1-2; a weak D match, TRBD1 (6 bases). The CDR3 length is 14 residues. V dropped 1 base and J dropped 4 bases, with 11 bases sitting between them. Germline V gene data show CDR1 as SGHRS and CDR2 as YFSETQ.

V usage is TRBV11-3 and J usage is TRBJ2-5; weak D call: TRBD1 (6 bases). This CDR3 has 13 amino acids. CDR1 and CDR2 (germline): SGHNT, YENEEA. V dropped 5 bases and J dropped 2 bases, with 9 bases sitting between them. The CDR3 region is CASSRDRQETQYF. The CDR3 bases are TGTGCCAGCAGCCGAGACAGGCAAGAGACCCAGTACTTC.

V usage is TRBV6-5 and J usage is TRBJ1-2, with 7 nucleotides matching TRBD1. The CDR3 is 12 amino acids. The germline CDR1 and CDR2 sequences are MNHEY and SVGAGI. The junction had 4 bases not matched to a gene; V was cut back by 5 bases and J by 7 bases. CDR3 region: CASSRQGGGYTF. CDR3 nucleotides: TGTGCCAGCAGTCGACAGGGTGGTGGCTACACCTTC.

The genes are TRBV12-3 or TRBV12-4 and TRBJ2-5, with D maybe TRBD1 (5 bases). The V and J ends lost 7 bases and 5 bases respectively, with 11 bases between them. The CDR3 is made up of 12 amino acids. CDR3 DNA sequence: TGTGCCAGCAACGCAGGACACGAGACCCAGTACTTC. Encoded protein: CASNAGHETQYF.

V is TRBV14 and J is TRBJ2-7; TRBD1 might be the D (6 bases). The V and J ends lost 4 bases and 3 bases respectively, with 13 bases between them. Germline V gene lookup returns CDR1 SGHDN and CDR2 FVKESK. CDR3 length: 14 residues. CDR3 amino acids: CASSPRDTSYEQYF. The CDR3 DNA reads TGTGCCAGCAGCCCTCGGGACACAAGCTACGAGCAGTACTTC.

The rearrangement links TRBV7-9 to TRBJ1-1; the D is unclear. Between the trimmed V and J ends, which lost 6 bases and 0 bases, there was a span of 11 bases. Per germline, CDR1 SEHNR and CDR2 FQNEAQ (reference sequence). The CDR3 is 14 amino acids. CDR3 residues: CASRVGQVNTEAFF. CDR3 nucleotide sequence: TGTGCCAGCAGGGTTGGCCAGGTGAACACTGAAGCTTTCTTT.

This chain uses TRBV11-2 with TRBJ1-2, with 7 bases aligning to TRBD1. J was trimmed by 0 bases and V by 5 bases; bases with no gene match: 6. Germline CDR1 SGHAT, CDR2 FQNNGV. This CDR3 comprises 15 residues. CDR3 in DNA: TGTGCCAGCAGCACGTCGGGACAGACTAACTATGGCTACACCTTC. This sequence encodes CASSTSGQTNYGYTF.

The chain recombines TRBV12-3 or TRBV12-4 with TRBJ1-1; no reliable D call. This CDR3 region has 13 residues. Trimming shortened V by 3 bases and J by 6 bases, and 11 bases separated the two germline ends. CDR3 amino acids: CASSFRHVPEAFF. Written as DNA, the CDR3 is TGTGCCAGCAGTTTCCGACATGTACCTGAAGCTTTCTTT.

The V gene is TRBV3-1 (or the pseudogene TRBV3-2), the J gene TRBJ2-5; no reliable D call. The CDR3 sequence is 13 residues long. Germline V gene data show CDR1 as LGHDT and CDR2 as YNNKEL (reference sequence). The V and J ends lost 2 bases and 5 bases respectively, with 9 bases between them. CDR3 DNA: TGTGCCAGCAGCCAATCAAACTTGGAGACCCAGTACTTC. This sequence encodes CASSQSNLETQYF.

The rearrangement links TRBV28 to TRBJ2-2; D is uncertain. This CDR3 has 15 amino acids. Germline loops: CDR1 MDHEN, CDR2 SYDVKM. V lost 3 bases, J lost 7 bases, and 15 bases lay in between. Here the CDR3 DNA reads TGTGCCAGCAGTTTGGTGGGCACGGCAAGCGGGGAGCTGTTTTTT. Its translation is CASSLVGTASGELFF.

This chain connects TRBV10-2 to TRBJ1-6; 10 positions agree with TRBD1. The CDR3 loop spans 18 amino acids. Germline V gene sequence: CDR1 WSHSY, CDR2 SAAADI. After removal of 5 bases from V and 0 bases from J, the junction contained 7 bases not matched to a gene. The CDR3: CASSRTGGLSSYNSPLHF. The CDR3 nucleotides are TGCGCCAGCAGTAGGACAGGGGGACTGAGCTCCTATAATTCACCCCTCCACTTT.

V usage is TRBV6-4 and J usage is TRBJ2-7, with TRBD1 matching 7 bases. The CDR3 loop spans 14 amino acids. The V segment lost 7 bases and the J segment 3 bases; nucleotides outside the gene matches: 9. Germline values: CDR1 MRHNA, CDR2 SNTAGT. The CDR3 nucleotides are TGTGCCAGCATCAGGGAGACAGGGCACTACGAGCAGTACTTC. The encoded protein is CASIRETGHYEQYF.

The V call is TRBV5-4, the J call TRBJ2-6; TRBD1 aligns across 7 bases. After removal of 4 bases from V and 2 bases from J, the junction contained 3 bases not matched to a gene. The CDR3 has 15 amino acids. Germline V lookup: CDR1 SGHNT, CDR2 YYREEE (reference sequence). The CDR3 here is CASSPTGPGANVLTF. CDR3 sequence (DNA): TGTGCCAGCAGCCCGACAGGGCCTGGGGCCAACGTCCTGACTTTC.